Listed below are T cell receptor beta chains from one sample, sequenced in a study of CDR3 diversity in severe acne. One entry per CDR3 protein results from TCRdb running MiXCR on the PCR reads. The sample holds 89,000 or so distinct CDR3 sequences, 45% to 50% seen once. Sequencing was performed on blood. Receptor source: a male donor in good health, serving as a control. Both conserved end residues are part of each CDR3. The D gene is left open where the match is weak. Clone size appears in some rows only: once, few, many, or a class for an expanded clone.

V,J,size,D,CDR3,DNA
TRBV5-1,TRBJ1-2,many,NA,CASRFTGSRGYTF,TGCGCCAGCAGATTCACAGGGTCTAGAGGCTACACCTTC
TRBV29-1,TRBJ1-5,NA,TRBD1,CSARTGGIDQPQHF,TGCAGCGCACGGACAGGGGGAATCGATCAGCCCCAGCATTTT
TRBV27,TRBJ1-1,NA,NA,CASSLFPILRGTGTEAFF,TGTGCCAGCAGTTTATTCCCGATCCTCAGGGGCACGGGCACTGAAGCTTTCTTT
TRBV24-1,TRBJ1-5,NA,NA,CATSGDLGNQPQHF,TGTGCCACCAGCGGGGATTTGGGCAATCAGCCCCAGCATTTT
TRBV6-5,TRBJ1-2,few,NA,CASSYDTLVDGYTF,TGTGCCAGCAGTTATGACACCCTAGTTGATGGCTACACCTTC
TRBV19,TRBJ2-3,once,TRBD1,CASNRDRALNEQYF,TGTGCCAGTAACCGGGACAGGGCCCTCAATGAGCAGTATTTT
TRBV12-3/TRBV12-4,TRBJ2-7,NA,TRBD1,CASRTGPSEQYF,TGTGCCAGCAGGACAGGGCCAAGCGAGCAGTACTTC
TRBV2,TRBJ1-4,few,TRBD1,CASRGGAGEKLFF,TGTGCCAGCAGAGGGGGCGCCGGCGAAAAACTGTTTTTT
TRBV20-1,TRBJ1-1,NA,NA,CSARGGRYTEAFF,TGCAGTGCTAGAGGGGGGCGGTACACTGAAGCTTTCTTT
TRBV5-6,TRBJ2-1,NA,NA,CASSFQWWEENNEQFF,TGTGCCAGCAGCTTTCAATGGTGGGAGGAAAACAATGAGCAGTTCTTC
TRBV6-2/TRBV6-3,TRBJ2-7,many,NA,CASLPFGGVSYEQYF,TGTGCCAGCCTCCCTTTTGGGGGAGTCTCCTACGAGCAGTACTTC
TRBV10-2,TRBJ2-7,medium-sized,NA,CASSTGPSRYEQYF,TGCGCCAGCAGTACCGGGCCAAGTCGCTACGAGCAGTACTTC
TRBV6-5,TRBJ1-2,NA,NA,CASTPEPGEYGYTF,TGTGCCAGCACCCCCGAGCCAGGGGAGTATGGCTACACCTTC
TRBV6-5,TRBJ2-7,NA,TRBD1,CATRQGPYEQYF,TGTGCCACTAGACAGGGTCCCTACGAGCAGTACTTC
TRBV7-2,TRBJ1-2,NA,NA,CASSPNWGNYGYTF,TGTGCCAGCAGCCCAAATTGGGGAAACTATGGCTACACCTTC
TRBV6-6,TRBJ1-6,NA,TRBD1,CASSYSQGADNSPLHF,TGTGCCAGCAGTTACTCGCAGGGGGCCGATAATTCACCCCTCCACTTT
TRBV29-1,TRBJ2-7,NA,NA,CSAEGLAPYEQYF,TGCAGCGCCGAAGGGCTAGCCCCCTACGAGCAGTACTTC
TRBV7-6,TRBJ1-1,NA,NA,CASSLSGGDTEAFF,TGTGCCAGCAGCTTAAGTGGTGGGGACACTGAAGCTTTCTTT
TRBV18,TRBJ2-5,many,NA,CASSQELLAQETQYF,TGTGCCAGCTCACAAGAGCTCCTAGCTCAAGAGACCCAGTACTTC
TRBV19,TRBJ1-1,once,NA,CASRLGGYGTEAFF,TGTGCCAGTAGGTTGGGGGGTTATGGCACTGAAGCTTTCTTT
TRBV10-3,TRBJ2-2,few,NA,CAISENPGAGELFF,TGTGCCATCAGTGAGAATCCAGGGGCCGGGGAGCTGTTTTTT
TRBV4-1,TRBJ2-7,NA,TRBD2,CASSQGGLAGTSYEQYF,TGCGCCAGCAGCCAAGGAGGACTAGCGGGAACCTCCTACGAGCAGTACTTC
TRBV28,TRBJ1-2,once,TRBD1,CASSQTGVLRVYGYTF,TGTGCCAGCAGTCAGACAGGGGTCCTCCGGGTCTATGGCTACACCTTC
TRBV7-2,TRBJ1-1,few,NA,CASSLTEYTEAFF,TGTGCCAGCAGCCTGACAGAATACACTGAAGCTTTCTTT
TRBV24-1,TRBJ2-7,NA,NA,CATSDAYEQYF,TGTGCCACAAGTGATGCCTACGAGCAGTACTTC
TRBV2,TRBJ2-2,NA,NA,CASQRQTGNTGELFF,TGTGCCAGCCAACGTCAGACAGGAAACACCGGGGAGCTGTTTTTT
TRBV7-9,TRBJ1-5,once,NA,CASSGRLGLGNEQF,TGTGCCAGCAGCGGTCGGTTGGGTCTAGGGAATGAGCAGTTT
TRBV29-1,TRBJ2-7,many,NA,CSVEVGRTYSYEQYF,TGCAGCGTTGAAGTGGGCCGGACCTACTCCTACGAGCAGTACTTC
TRBV28,TRBJ2-7,NA,NA,CATWGAGSAYEQYF,TGTGCCACCTGGGGGGCGGGGTCAGCCTACGAGCAGTACTTC
TRBV7-9,TRBJ2-7,NA,NA,CASSSLFGLSEQYF,TGTGCCAGCAGCTCCCTCTTTGGGTTAAGCGAGCAGTACTTC
TRBV24-1,TRBJ2-7,NA,TRBD2,CASSESVALAGYYEQYF,TGTGCCAGCAGTGAATCGGTTGCACTAGCGGGCTACTACGAGCAGTACTTC
TRBV5-1,TRBJ2-7,NA,NA,CASSLAAGAHRGGEQYF,TGCGCCAGCAGCTTGGCCGCGGGGGCCCACCGTGGGGGGGAGCAGTACTTC
TRBV27,TRBJ2-2,many,NA,CASGWDTGELFF,TGTGCCAGCGGGTGGGACACCGGGGAGCTGTTTTTT
TRBV25-1,TRBJ2-5,medium-sized,NA,CASTPNGGQGGQDQETQYF,TGTGCCAGCACCCCGAACGGCGGCCAGGGGGGCCAGGACCAAGAGACCCAGTACTTC
TRBV2,TRBJ2-1,NA,NA,CASSFQGYSNQQFF,TGTGCCAGCAGTTTCCAGGGGTATAGCAATCAGCAGTTCTTC
TRBV7-6,TRBJ1-5,NA,TRBD1,CASSLGTGNQPQHF,TGTGCCAGCAGCTTAGGGACAGGGAATCAGCCCCAGCATTTT
TRBV10-2,TRBJ2-7,few,NA,CASSAYRERYEQYF,TGTGCCAGCAGTGCATACAGGGAAAGGTACGAGCAGTACTTC
TRBV5-1,TRBJ1-2,NA,NA,CASRLVGNNYGYTF,TGCGCCAGCAGACTGGTGGGAAACAACTATGGCTACACCTTC
TRBV5-6,TRBJ2-7,medium-sized,TRBD1,CASSGTIDRGVYEQYF,TGTGCCAGCAGCGGAACAATAGACAGGGGGGTATACGAGCAGTACTTC
TRBV7-9,TRBJ1-4,NA,NA,CASSWATAVVKLFF,TGTGCCAGCAGCTGGGCGACGGCAGTTGTGAAACTGTTTTTT
TRBV11-2,TRBJ2-5,NA,TRBD2,CASSRTSGGQETQYF,TGTGCCAGCAGCCGGACTAGCGGGGGTCAAGAGACCCAGTACTTC
TRBV9,TRBJ2-3,NA,NA,CASSHAGTDTQYF,TGTGCCAGCAGCCACGCGGGGACAGATACGCAGTATTTT
TRBV20-1,TRBJ2-1,NA,NA,CSAKTSRTGTASYNEQFF,TGCAGTGCTAAAACTAGCAGGACCGGGACTGCCTCCTACAATGAGCAGTTCTTC
TRBV24-1,TRBJ2-7,NA,NA,CAGGGATYEQYF,TGTGCCGGAGGGGGGGCGACCTACGAGCAGTACTTC
TRBV7-6,TRBJ2-7,NA,TRBD2,CASSLQTPGLAGGEQYF,TGTGCCAGCAGCTTACAAACTCCGGGACTAGCGGGGGGCGAGCAGTACTTC
TRBV25-1,TRBJ1-5,NA,NA,CASSATGYSNQPQHF,TGTGCCAGCAGTGCAACAGGGTATAGCAATCAGCCCCAGCATTTT
TRBV6-4,TRBJ2-1,once,TRBD2,CASSVSGGPNGDEQFF,TGTGCCAGCAGTGTTAGCGGGGGGCCAAACGGCGATGAGCAGTTCTTC
TRBV2,TRBJ1-1,NA,NA,CASSYSWTEEAFF,TGTGCCAGCAGTTACTCGTGGACAGAAGAAGCTTTCTTT
TRBV7-8,TRBJ2-7,few,TRBD2,CASSLVPLATPYEQYF,TGTGCCAGCAGCTTGGTTCCACTAGCGACTCCCTACGAGCAGTACTTC
TRBV28,TRBJ1-2,few,NA,CASTPLGTYTRANYGYTF,TGTGCCAGCACCCCCCTCGGGACTTATACCCGAGCTAACTATGGCTACACCTTC
TRBV24-1,TRBJ2-7,NA,NA,CATSDFYEQYF,TGTGCCACCAGTGACTTCTACGAGCAGTACTTC
TRBV25-1,TRBJ2-7,NA,TRBD1,CASTRGTGGRYEQYF,TGTGCCAGCACTCGAGGGACAGGGGGCAGGTACGAGCAGTACTTC
TRBV10-3,TRBJ1-1,NA,TRBD1,CAISGQGAGNTEAFF,TGTGCCATCAGTGGGCAGGGGGCCGGGAACACTGAAGCTTTCTTT
TRBV2,TRBJ1-2,NA,NA,CASSPQGFRDGYTF,TGTGCCAGCAGTCCCCAGGGTTTTCGAGATGGCTACACCTTC
TRBV15,TRBJ1-4,many,NA,CATSDKQSTNEKLFF,TGTGCCACCAGCGACAAACAGTCAACTAATGAAAAACTGTTTTTT